These 12 T cell receptor beta chains originate from one sample sequenced in a study of cytomegalovirus exposure and HLA in healthy donors. PCR was performed using 60 Vbeta and 13 Jbeta primers. TCRdb keeps only in-frame clones here, not all; method: immunoSEQ multiplex PCR. The sample gives some 160,000 clones, around 80% of which show up once; under 2% is in the top ten. Sequenced sample: PBMCs. These receptors were obtained from a man between 35 and 55 years old in good health and CMV-seronegative.

The gene calls are TRBV6-1 and TRBJ2-5, with a possible D match to TRBD2 (5 bases). Germline CDR1 and CDR2: MNHNS and SASEGT. The CDR3 length is 18 residues. V was pared by 2 bases and J by 8 bases, with 27 bases between. CDR3: CASSETPKIEARGGTQYF. Written as DNA, the CDR3 is TGTGCCAGCAGTGAAACCCCTAAGATCGAGGCCCGTGGAGGAACCCAGTACTTC.

V gene TRBV10-1 combines with J gene TRBJ2-1, with 9 bases fitting TRBD2. With 3 bases clipped from V and 1 base from J, the junction kept 10 bases outside the gene matches. This CDR3 contains 18 residues. Germline assignment: CDR1 WNHNN and CDR2 SYGVQD (reference sequence). The CDR3 DNA follows: TGCGCCAGCAGTGACCCTTTTAAGCGGGAGGTTTCCTACAATGAGCAGTTCTTC. As protein: CASSDPFKREVSYNEQFF.

The V and J genes are TRBV6-5 and TRBJ1-1; TRBD1 is a possible D gene (5 bases). The CDR3 contains 14 residues. The germline V and J ends were trimmed by 2 bases and 10 bases, with 17 bases remaining between them. The germline V gene has CDR1 MNHEY and CDR2 SVGAGI. In DNA, the CDR3 is TGTGCCAGCAGTTACGGGGAAACAGGTTGGGCAGCTTTCTTT. This codes for CASSYGETGWAAFF.

The rearrangement joins TRBV7-8 to TRBJ1-2; no clear D. The germline V and J ends were trimmed by 1 base and 2 bases, with 11 bases remaining between them. CDR1 and CDR2 from the germline V gene are SGHVS and FQNEAQ. This CDR3 spans 15 amino acids. The CDR3 DNA is TGTGCCAGCAGCTTAGTCCCGGGAAAGAACTATGGCTACACCTTC. Translating gives CASSLVPGKNYGYTF.

The chain links TRBV4-2 to TRBJ2-7, with 7 bases that match TRBD2. The ends lost 4 bases at V and 2 bases at J; junction bases unmatched: 11. The CDR3 contains 16 residues. Germline assignment: CDR1 LGHNA and CDR2 YNFKEQ. CDR3 loop: CASSPFPSGTPYEQYF. The CDR3, as DNA: TGTGCCAGCAGCCCCTTCCCGAGCGGGACGCCCTACGAGCAGTACTTC.

In regard to this clone: The junction departs from the called germline gene at one end, perhaps through a read error. This rearrangement joins TRBV7-9 to TRBJ2-2, with D maybe TRBD2 (5 bases). The CDR3 is 15 residues long. Germline V gene data show CDR1 as SEHNR and CDR2 as FQNEAQ (reference sequence). CDR3 sequence reads: CSSSPGLGNTGELFF. The CDR3 nucleotides read TGTTCCAGCAGCCCCGGACTGGGGAACACCGGGGAGCTGTTTTTT.

The chain is built from TRBV6-5 and TRBJ2-7, with a weak D call TRBD1 (5 bases). The V gene lost 4 bases and the J gene lost 0 bases, with 7 bases spanning the gap. The germline V gene has CDR1 MNHEY and CDR2 SVGAGI. The CDR3 length is 13 residues. The CDR3 loop is CASSWGGSYEQYF. The CDR3 coding sequence is TGTGCCAGCAGTTGGGGCGGCTCCTACGAGCAGTACTTC.

This chain uses TRBV28 with TRBJ1-5; D not resolved. The length of the CDR3 is 10 residues. Germline lookup yields CDR1 MDHEN and CDR2 SYDVKM. Trimming left V 4 bases short and J 9 bases short, with 4 bases between. The chain's CDR3 is CASSSRPQHF. For the CDR3, the DNA is TGTGCCAGCAGTTCCCGGCCCCAGCATTTT.

This chain connects TRBV27 to TRBJ1-3; 7 bases are a match to TRBD1. Germline lookup yields CDR1 MNHEY and CDR2 SMNVEV (reference sequence). The V gene end was trimmed by 5 bases and the J gene end by 3 bases; junction bases not matched to a gene: 10. The CDR3 runs to 16 residues. The CDR3 nucleotides read TGTGCCAGCAGTCCGACAGGGAGTGTATTTGGAAACACCATATATTTT. This gives the protein CASSPTGSVFGNTIYF.

This rearrangement joins TRBV7-2 to TRBJ2-7; D perhaps matches TRBD1 (6 bases). Germline V CDR1 and CDR2: SGHTA, FQGNSA. V shed 2 bases and J shed 5 bases, with 19 bases lying between them. The CDR3 runs to 16 residues. The CDR3 DNA sequence: TGTGCCAGCAGCTTATCGCGGAACAGGGTGGCCCACGAGCAGTACTTC. Amino acids: CASSLSRNRVAHEQYF.

The chain joins TRBV11-2 to TRBJ2-5, with D possibly being TRBD1 (5 bases). CDR1 is SGHAT, CDR2 FQNNGV, per germline. This CDR3 contains 13 residues. V shed 5 bases and J shed 14 bases, with 21 bases lying between them. CDR3 sequence (DNA): TGTGCCAGCAGCCCTCGAGTCAGGGAACCCCCTTACTTC. Its translation: CASSPRVREPPYF.

This clone came up a few times. The chain employs TRBV7-2 and TRBJ1-2, with 9 bases fitting TRBD1. The CDR3 totals 17 residues. Germline V CDR1 and CDR2: SGHTA, FQGNSA. The V gene end was trimmed by 5 bases and the J gene end by 4 bases; junction bases not matched to a gene: 14. CDR3 sequence reads: CASSRTGTGQSRYGYTF. Here the CDR3 DNA reads TGTGCCAGCAGCCGTACCGGGACAGGGCAAAGTCGCTATGGCTACACCTTC.